These 32 T cell receptor beta chains were all obtained from the same sample, sequenced in a study of blood T cell repertoires in COVID-19. Assay used: immunoSEQ multiplex PCR; TCRdb lists only in-frame clones, some missing. This sample yields over 45,000 clones, of which 75% to 85% are seen a single time; less than 9.5% belongs to the top ten. The sequenced sample consisted of peripheral blood. The receptors shown here come from a man aged 35 to 55 with acute or convalescent COVID-19.

The CDR3 loop reads CASSSATPGTDTQYF. The CDR3, as DNA: TGTGCCAGCAGCTCCGCGACTCCCGGCACAGATACGCAGTATTTT. V gene TRBV7-2 combines with J gene TRBJ2-3; no clear D gene. There are 15 residues in the CDR3. V gave up 4 bases and J gave up 1 base, with 12 bases separating them. Germline V gene sequence: CDR1 SGHTA, CDR2 FQGNSA.

The chain uses TRBV19 and TRBJ2-2; TRBD1 agrees at 10 bases. Germline loops: CDR1 LNHDA, CDR2 SQIVND (reference sequence). This CDR3 has 15 residues. Trimming took 6 bases from V and 5 from J; bases not matched to a gene: 6. The CDR3 sequence is CASRPDRGQTGELFF. In DNA form, the CDR3 reads TGTGCCAGTAGGCCTGACAGGGGGCAAACCGGGGAGCTGTTTTTT.

The chain has TRBV7-9 and TRBJ2-1, with TRBD2 matching over 8 bases. V lost 7 bases and J lost 3; bases outside the gene matches: 11. The CDR3 is made up of 16 amino acids. Germline V gene sequence: CDR1 SEHNR, CDR2 FQNEAQ (reference sequence). The CDR3 here is CASTSGLAGNYNEQFF. DNA of the CDR3: TGTGCCAGCACCAGCGGGTTAGCGGGAAACTACAATGAGCAGTTCTTC.

Only a few counts were recorded for this clone. The chain combines TRBV5-5 with TRBJ2-3; 7 bases align to TRBD1. V gave up 2 bases and J gave up 3 bases; unmatched junction bases: 0. The germline V gene encodes CDR1 SGHKS and CDR2 YYEKEE (reference sequence). This CDR3 is built from 13 residues. CDR3 sequence reads: CASSLQGTDTQYF. CDR3 sequence (DNA): TGTGCCAGCAGCTTACAGGGGACAGATACGCAGTATTTT.

J is TRBJ1-4 and V is TRBV2, with D hard to call. V gave up 8 bases and J gave up 8 bases, with 15 bases separating them. This CDR3 is 13 amino acids long. Germline V gene lookup returns CDR1 SNHLY and CDR2 FYNNEI. The CDR3: CASQPREKEKLFF. CDR3 sequence (DNA): TGTGCCAGCCAACCGCGGGAAAAGGAAAAACTGTTTTTT. The entire variable domain, with the rest obtained from reference TRBV2 and TRBJ1-4, is as follows: EPEVTQTPSHQVTQMGQEVILRCVPISNHLYFYWYRQILGQKVEFLVSFYNNEISEKSEIFDDQFSVERPDGSNFTLKIRSTKLEDSAMYFCASQPREKEKLFFGSGTQLSVL.

The rearrangement uses TRBV12-5 and TRBJ2-1; maybe TRBD2 (6 bases). Trimming left V 1 base short and J 7 bases short, with 14 bases between. The CDR3 covers 15 residues. Germline V lookup: CDR1 LGHNT, CDR2 FRNRAP. The CDR3 nucleotides are TGTGCTAGTGGTTTGGGAACCGGGACTTCAAATGAGCAGTTCTTC. It yields the protein CASGLGTGTSNEQFF.

The chain uses TRBV10-3 and TRBJ1-1; TRBD1 is a possible D gene (6 bases). Germline CDR1 and CDR2: ENHRY and SYGVKD. This CDR3 spans 15 amino acids. V was clipped by 7 bases and J by 6 bases, with 21 bases between them. The CDR3 spells CAITLAAGAKSEAFF. DNA for the CDR3: TGTGCCATCACCCTGGCCGCAGGGGCTAAATCTGAAGCTTTCTTT.

The J gene is TRBJ1-1, the V gene TRBV5-4; 7 bases are a match to TRBD1. With 2 bases clipped from V and 1 base from J, the junction kept 2 bases outside the gene matches. From germline, CDR1 is SGHNT and CDR2 YYREEE (reference sequence). CDR3 length equals 14 residues. The CDR3 nucleotides are TGTGCCAGCAGCTTCGGACAGGAGAACACTGAAGCTTTCTTT. It is translated as CASSFGQENTEAFF.

V is TRBV5-1 and J is TRBJ1-2, with TRBD1 as a possible D gene (6 bases). V lost 3 bases and J lost 8, with 20 bases in between. This CDR3 is 15 amino acids long. Germline CDR1 SGHRS, CDR2 YFSETQ. DNA for the CDR3: TGCGCCAGCAGCTCGTCCACGGGACAAAAGGGCGGCTACACCTTC. It encodes CASSSSTGQKGGYTF.

This chain connects TRBV5-1 to TRBJ1-1; D not resolved. Germline V gene sequence: CDR1 SGHRS, CDR2 YFSETQ. V was cut by 0 bases and J by 3 bases, with 9 bases left in between. The CDR3 spans 14 residues. The CDR3 here is CASSLGARYTEAFF. Written as DNA, the CDR3 is TGCGCCAGCAGCTTGGGGGCCAGGTACACTGAAGCTTTCTTT. Based on the CDR3 plus reference TRBV5-1 and TRBJ1-1, the full variable domain is KAGVTQTPRYLIKTRGQQVTLSCSPISGHRSVSWYQQTPGQGLQFLFEYFSETQRNKGNFPGRFSGRQFSNSRSEMNVSTLELGDSALYLCASSLGARYTEAFFGQGTRLTVV.

This clone has just a few counts. This rearrangement joins TRBV5-4 to TRBJ1-6; D not resolved. V shed 7 bases and J shed 7 bases, with 12 bases lying between them. There are 13 residues in the CDR3. Germline V gene data show CDR1 as SGHNT and CDR2 as YYREEE (reference sequence). The CDR3 DNA reads as TGTGCCAGCGGAATTGCGGAGAATTCACCCCTCCACTTT. Protein sequence: CASGIAENSPLHF.

This chain joins TRBV19 and TRBJ1-2, with a possible D match to TRBD1 (6 bases). The CDR3 runs 14 residues. V lost 5 bases and J lost 5, with 15 bases in between. CDR1 and CDR2 (germline): LNHDA, SQIVND (reference sequence). The CDR3 sequence: CASSPRGQEYGYTF. In nucleotides, the CDR3 is TGTGCCAGTAGTCCCAGGGGCCAGGAATATGGCTACACCTTC. Full variable domain (rest looked up from reference TRBV19 and TRBJ1-2): DGGITQSPKYLFRKEGQNVTLSCEQNLNHDAMYWYRQDPGQGLRLIYYSQIVNDFQKGDIAEGYSVSREKKESFPLTVTSAQKNPTAFYLCASSPRGQEYGYTFGSGTRLTVV.

With regard to this clone: One end of the junction fails to match germline, which may point to a read error. The rearrangement joins TRBV12-5 to TRBJ1-1; tentatively, D is TRBD1 (6 bases). CDR1 and CDR2 (germline): LGHNT, FRNRAP. The CDR3 has 13 amino acids. DNA of the CDR3: TGTGCTAGTGGTTCCTCCGGGACAAGGTCCTTGAAGTTT. Translated, it gives CASGSSGTRSLKF.

The chain uses TRBV5-8 and TRBJ1-2; possible D gene TRBD1, 6 bases. Germline-derived CDR1 and CDR2 are SGHTS and YDEGEE. Trimming removed 2 bases from V and 4 bases from J, with 21 bases in between. The CDR3 has 17 residues. CDR3 nucleotides: TGTGCCAGCAGCTTACCGTCTCCCGGGCAGGGGAGCTATGGCTACACCTTC. It encodes CASSLPSPGQGSYGYTF.

Only a few counts were recorded for this clone. The rearrangement joins TRBV7-9 to TRBJ1-6; 7 nucleotides match TRBD1. Germline V CDR1 and CDR2: SEHNR, FQNEAQ (reference sequence). Losses at the gene ends were 5 bases for V and 8 bases for J; bases not matched to a gene: 6. The CDR3 loop spans 14 amino acids. This chain's CDR3 is CASSNRGRDSPLHF. CDR3 bases: TGTGCCAGCAGCAACAGGGGTCGGGATTCACCCCTCCACTTT.

J is TRBJ2-2 and V is TRBV10-3; TRBD2 matches at 14 bases. Germline V gene lookup returns CDR1 ENHRY and CDR2 SYGVKD. This CDR3 contains 17 residues. V shed 6 bases, J shed 0 bases, and the junction held 3 bases outside the gene matches. CDR3 protein: CAIRGLAGGANTGELFF. The CDR3 DNA is TGTGCCATCAGAGGACTAGCGGGGGGTGCGAACACCGGGGAGCTGTTTTTT.

This chain joins TRBV24-1 and TRBJ1-3; unclear D gene. CDR3 size: 11 residues. Germline V gives CDR1 KGHDR, CDR2 SFDVKD. V was cut by 6 bases and J by 3 bases, with 2 bases left in between. The chain's CDR3 is CATSRGNTIYF. As DNA, the CDR3 is TGTGCCACCAGTCGTGGAAACACCATATATTTT.

J is TRBJ1-1 and V is TRBV9; D is unclear. The V end was cut by 0 bases, the J end by 11 bases, with 11 bases between. Per germline, CDR1 SGDLS and CDR2 YYNGEE. CDR3 length equals 12 residues. CDR3: CASSVVSGRAFF. The CDR3 DNA is TGTGCCAGCAGCGTAGTATCGGGTAGGGCTTTCTTT.

V usage is TRBV7-6 and J usage is TRBJ2-3, with a possible D match to TRBD1 (5 bases). Per the germline V gene, CDR1 is SGHVS and CDR2 is FNYEAQ. Trimming pared 6 bases from V and 3 bases from J, leaving 13 bases between. The CDR3 loop spans 14 amino acids. The CDR3 sequence is CASSVVGVTDTQYF. In nucleotides, the CDR3 is TGTGCCAGCAGTGTCGTAGGGGTAACAGATACGCAGTATTTT.

The genes are TRBV6-2 or TRBV6-3 and TRBJ2-5; D not resolved. CDR3 length: 14 residues. CDR1 and CDR2 (germline): MNHEY, SVGEGT. V was cut by 0 bases and J by 2 bases, with 7 bases left in between. The CDR3 loop is CASSYSTEQETQYF. The CDR3, as DNA: TGTGCCAGCAGTTACTCAACAGAACAAGAGACCCAGTACTTC.

The chain links TRBV11-3 to TRBJ1-1; 8 bases are a match to TRBD1. The CDR3 has 17 residues. Losses at the gene ends were 8 bases for V and 6 bases for J; bases not matched to a gene: 20. Germline lookup yields CDR1 SGHNT and CDR2 YENEEA. The CDR3 is CASFPGQGKICDSEAFF. CDR3 in DNA: TGTGCCAGCTTTCCAGGACAGGGAAAAATTTGTGATTCTGAAGCTTTCTTT.

V gene TRBV7-9 combines with J gene TRBJ1-1; D not resolved. Germline assignment: CDR1 SEHNR and CDR2 FQNEAQ (reference sequence). Between the trimmed V and J ends, which lost 2 bases and 5 bases, there was a span of 21 bases. This CDR3 comprises 17 residues. The CDR3, as DNA: TGTGCCAGCAGCTTATTTATAATGGGCCCCACACGGACTGAAGCTTTCTTT. Its protein product is CASSLFIMGPTRTEAFF.

The gene calls are TRBV6-5 and TRBJ2-3, with 7 bases aligning to TRBD2. CDR3 size: 15 residues. The V gene end was trimmed by 6 bases and the J gene end by 7 bases; junction bases not matched to a gene: 13. CDR1 and CDR2 (germline): MNHEY, SVGAGI. CDR3 coding DNA: TGTGCCAGCAGCTGGACTAGGTCGGCGGGAAATACGCAGTATTTT. Its translation: CASSWTRSAGNTQYF.

The chain combines TRBV27 with TRBJ1-3; TRBD1 agrees at 7 bases. Germline CDR1 MNHEY, CDR2 SMNVEV (reference sequence). CDR3 length: 20 residues. J gave up 0 bases and V 4 bases, and 18 bases lay outside the gene matches. The CDR3 protein is CASSSKHHGVSGGSGNTIYF. DNA for the CDR3: TGTGCCAGCAGTTCCAAACATCATGGAGTATCAGGGGGCTCTGGAAACACCATATATTTT.

The sample holds a few counts of this clone. This chain's CDR3 is CAWRPPGGFIKEQYF. The CDR3 bases are TGTGCCTGGAGGCCCCCCGGGGGGTTCATTAAGGAGCAGTACTTC. This sequence joins TRBV30 and TRBJ2-7; 7 nucleotides match TRBD2. CDR1 is GTSNPN, CDR2 SVGIG, per germline (reference sequence). The CDR3 extends over 15 amino acids. V trimming: 3 bases; J trimming: 7 bases; junction bases outside the gene matches: 15. Combining the CDR3 with reference TRBV30 and TRBJ2-7 gives the whole variable domain SQTIHQWPATLVQPVGSPLSLECTVEGTSNPNLYWYRQAAGRGLQLLFYSVGIGQISSEVPQNLSASRPQDRQFILSSKKLLLSDSGFYLCAWRPPGGFIKEQYFGPGTRLTVT.

This clone appeared a single time. This rearrangement joins TRBV7-9 to TRBJ1-1; no reliable D call. This CDR3 comprises 15 residues. Germline V lookup: CDR1 SEHNR, CDR2 FQNEAQ (reference sequence). The ends were cut back, 1 base at V and 0 bases at J, with 9 bases in the middle. The CDR3 is CASSLGHLMNTEAFF. DNA for the CDR3: TGTGCCAGCAGCTTAGGACATCTCATGAACACTGAAGCTTTCTTT.

The J gene is TRBJ2-3, the V gene TRBV27; no firm D call. Germline CDR1 and CDR2: MNHEY and SMNVEV (reference sequence). Trimming shortened V by 5 bases and J by 2 bases, and 8 bases separated the two germline ends. The CDR3 extends over 13 amino acids. The chain's CDR3 is CASSMSNTDTQYF. The CDR3 DNA follows: TGTGCCAGCAGTATGAGCAACACAGATACGCAGTATTTT.

The V and J genes are TRBV5-4 and TRBJ1-2; no reliable D call. The CDR3 covers 13 residues. Trimming shortened V by 5 bases and J by 8 bases, and 16 bases separated the two germline ends. Germline CDR1 and CDR2: SGHNT and YYREEE (reference sequence). The CDR3 is CASSSTGYVGYTF. The CDR3 nucleotides read TGTGCCAGCAGTTCGACGGGGTATGTAGGCTACACCTTC.

This chain links TRBV18 with TRBJ2-3; 10 bases agree with TRBD1. This CDR3 spans 14 amino acids. Germline values: CDR1 KGHSH, CDR2 LQKENI. The V segment lost 8 bases and the J segment 7 bases; nucleotides outside the gene matches: 9. CDR3 amino acids: CASAGTGDLNTQYF. The CDR3 DNA sequence: TGTGCCAGCGCCGGGACAGGGGATTTGAATACGCAGTATTTT.

The rearrangement links TRBV5-1 to TRBJ2-7, with a possible D match to TRBD1 (5 bases). The germline V and J ends were trimmed by 0 bases and 6 bases, with 13 bases remaining between them. The CDR3 sequence is 14 residues long. Germline V gene data show CDR1 as SGHRS and CDR2 as YFSETQ. This chain's CDR3 is CASSLAQGTFEQYF. CDR3 DNA sequence: TGCGCCAGCAGCTTGGCCCAGGGTACGTTCGAGCAGTACTTC.

The rearrangement joins TRBV19 to TRBJ1-6, with unresolved D. Trimming removed 8 bases at V and 9 bases at J, with 8 bases between. Looked up from germline, CDR1 is LNHDA and CDR2 is SQIVND (reference sequence). The CDR3 totals 11 residues. This chain's CDR3 is CASSEGSPLHF. As DNA, the CDR3 is TGTGCCAGTTCCGAGGGTTCACCCCTCCACTTT. The full variable domain, with the rest looked up from reference TRBV19 and TRBJ1-6, is DGGITQSPKYLFRKEGQNVTLSCEQNLNHDAMYWYRQDPGQGLRLIYYSQIVNDFQKGDIAEGYSVSREKKESFPLTVTSAQKNPTAFYLCASSEGSPLHFGNGTRLTVT.

This clone was counted a single time. The chain uses TRBV19 and TRBJ2-3; 8 nucleotides match TRBD1. The junction had 4 bases not matched to a gene; V was cut back by 4 bases and J by 4 bases. The CDR3 sequence is 14 residues long. Germline lookup yields CDR1 LNHDA and CDR2 SQIVND (reference sequence). In DNA form, the CDR3 reads TGTGCCAGTAGTAAGGGACAGGAACCAGATACGCAGTATTTT. Translated, it gives CASSKGQEPDTQYF.